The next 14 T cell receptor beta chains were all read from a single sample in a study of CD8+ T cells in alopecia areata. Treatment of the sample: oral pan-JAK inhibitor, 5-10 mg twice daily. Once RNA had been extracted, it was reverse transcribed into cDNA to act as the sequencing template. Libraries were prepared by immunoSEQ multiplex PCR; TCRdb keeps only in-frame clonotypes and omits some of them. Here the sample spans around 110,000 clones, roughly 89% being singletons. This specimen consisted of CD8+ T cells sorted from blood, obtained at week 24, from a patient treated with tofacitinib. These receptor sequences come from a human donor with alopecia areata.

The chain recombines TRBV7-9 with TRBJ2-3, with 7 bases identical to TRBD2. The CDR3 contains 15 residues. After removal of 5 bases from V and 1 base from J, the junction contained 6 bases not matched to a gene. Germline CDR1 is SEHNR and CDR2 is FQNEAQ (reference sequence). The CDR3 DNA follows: TGTGCCAGCAGCCCTAGCGGTTGGGGCACAGATACGCAGTATTTT. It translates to CASSPSGWGTDTQYF.

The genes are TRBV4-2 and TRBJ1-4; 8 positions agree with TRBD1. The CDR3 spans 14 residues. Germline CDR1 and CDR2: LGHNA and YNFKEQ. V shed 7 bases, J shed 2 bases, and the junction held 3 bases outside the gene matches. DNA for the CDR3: TGTGCCAGCACCTCAGGGGGCACTAATGAAAAACTGTTTTTT. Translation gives CASTSGGTNEKLFF.

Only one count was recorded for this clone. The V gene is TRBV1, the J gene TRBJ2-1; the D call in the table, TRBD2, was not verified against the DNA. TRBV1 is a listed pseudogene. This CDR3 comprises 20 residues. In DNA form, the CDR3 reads TGCACCAGCAGCCAAGACGGTGCCCCCAGCGGGGGGGCCTCCTACAATGAGCAGTTCTTC. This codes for CTSSQDGAPSGGASYNEQFF.

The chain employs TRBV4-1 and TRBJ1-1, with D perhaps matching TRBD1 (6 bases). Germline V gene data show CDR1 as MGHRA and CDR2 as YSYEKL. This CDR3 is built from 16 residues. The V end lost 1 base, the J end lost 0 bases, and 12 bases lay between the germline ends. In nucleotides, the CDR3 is TGCGCCAGCAGCCAAGTTCGCACAGGGTTGAACACTGAAGCTTTCTTT. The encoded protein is CASSQVRTGLNTEAFF.

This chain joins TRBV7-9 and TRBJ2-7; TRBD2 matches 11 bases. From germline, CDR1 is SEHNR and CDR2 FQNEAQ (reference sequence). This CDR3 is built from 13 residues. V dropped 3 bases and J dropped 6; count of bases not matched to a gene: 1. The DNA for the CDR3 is TGTGCCAGCAGCTTTGGGACTAGCGGCGAGCAGTACTTC. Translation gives CASSFGTSGEQYF.

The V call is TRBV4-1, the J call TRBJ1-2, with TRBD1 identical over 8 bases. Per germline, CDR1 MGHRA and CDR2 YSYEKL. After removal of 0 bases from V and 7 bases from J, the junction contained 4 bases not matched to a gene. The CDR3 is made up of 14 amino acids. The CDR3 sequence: CASSQDRGHGGYTF. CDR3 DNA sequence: TGCGCCAGCAGCCAAGACAGGGGGCATGGTGGCTACACCTTC.

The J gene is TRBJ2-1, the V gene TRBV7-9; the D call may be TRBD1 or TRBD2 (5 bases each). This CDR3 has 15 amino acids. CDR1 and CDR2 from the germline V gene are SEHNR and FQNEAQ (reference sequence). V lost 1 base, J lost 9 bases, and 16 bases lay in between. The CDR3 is CASSLGSAAGSEQFF. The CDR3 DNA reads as TGTGCCAGCAGCTTAGGATCGGCGGCAGGGAGTGAGCAGTTCTTC.

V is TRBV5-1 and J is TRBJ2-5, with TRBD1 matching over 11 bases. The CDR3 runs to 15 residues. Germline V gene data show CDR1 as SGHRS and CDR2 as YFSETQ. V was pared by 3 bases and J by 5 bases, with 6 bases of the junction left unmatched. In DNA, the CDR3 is TGCGCCAGCAGCTGGACAGGGGGCGGAGGGGAGACCCAGTACTTC. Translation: CASSWTGGGGETQYF.

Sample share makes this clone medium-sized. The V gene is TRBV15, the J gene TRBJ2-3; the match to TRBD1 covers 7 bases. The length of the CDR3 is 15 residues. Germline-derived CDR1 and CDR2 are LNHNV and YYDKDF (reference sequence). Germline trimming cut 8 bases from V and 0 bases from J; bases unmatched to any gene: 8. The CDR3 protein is CATGPGTASTDTQYF. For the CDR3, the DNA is TGTGCCACCGGCCCCGGGACAGCTAGCACAGATACGCAGTATTTT. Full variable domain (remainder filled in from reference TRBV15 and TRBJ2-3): DAMVIQNPRYQVTQFGKPVTLSCSQTLNHNVMYWYQQKSSQAPKLLFHYYDKDFNNEADTPDNFQSRRPNTSFCFLDIRSPGLGDTAMYLCATGPGTASTDTQYFGPGTRLTVL.

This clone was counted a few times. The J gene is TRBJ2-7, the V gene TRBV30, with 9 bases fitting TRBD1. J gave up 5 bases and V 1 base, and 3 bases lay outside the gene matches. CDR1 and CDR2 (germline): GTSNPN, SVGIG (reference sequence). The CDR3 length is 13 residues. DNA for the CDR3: TGTGCCTGGAGTGGGGACAGGGTCCACGAGCAGTACTTC. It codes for CAWSGDRVHEQYF. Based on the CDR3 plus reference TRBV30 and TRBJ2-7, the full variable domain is SQTIHQWPATLVQPVGSPLSLECTVEGTSNPNLYWYRQAAGRGLQLLFYSVGIGQISSEVPQNLSASRPQDRQFILSSKKLLLSDSGFYLCAWSGDRVHEQYFGPGTRLTVT.

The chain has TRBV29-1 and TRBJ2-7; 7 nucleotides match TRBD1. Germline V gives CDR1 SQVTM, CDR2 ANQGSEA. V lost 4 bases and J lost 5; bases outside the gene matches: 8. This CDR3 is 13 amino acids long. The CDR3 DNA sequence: TGCAGCGTTGTTGGGTTGGGACAGAACGAGCAGTACTTC. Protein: CSVVGLGQNEQYF.

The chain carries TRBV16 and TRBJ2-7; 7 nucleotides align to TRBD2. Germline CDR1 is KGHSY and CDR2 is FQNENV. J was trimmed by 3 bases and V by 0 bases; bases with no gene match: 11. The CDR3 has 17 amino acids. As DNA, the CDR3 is TGTGCCAGCAGCCAATCGGCGGTGGAAGCGGGGCTCTACGAGCAGTACTTC. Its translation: CASSQSAVEAGLYEQYF.

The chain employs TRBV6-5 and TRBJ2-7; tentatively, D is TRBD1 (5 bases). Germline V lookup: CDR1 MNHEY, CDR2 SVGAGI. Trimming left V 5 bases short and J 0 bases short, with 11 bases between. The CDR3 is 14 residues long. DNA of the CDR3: TGTGCCAGCAGTAAACAGGTCTTCTCCTACGAGCAGTACTTC. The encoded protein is CASSKQVFSYEQYF.

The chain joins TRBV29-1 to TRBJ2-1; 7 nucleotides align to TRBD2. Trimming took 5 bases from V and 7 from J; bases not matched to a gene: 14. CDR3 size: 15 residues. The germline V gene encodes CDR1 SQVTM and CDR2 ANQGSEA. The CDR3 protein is CSVTGTAGEGNEQFF. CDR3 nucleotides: TGCAGCGTTACCGGGACCGCCGGGGAGGGGAATGAGCAGTTCTTC.